The clone carrying this T cell receptor (beta chain) was seen ten or more times. Its antigen remains unknown. The data were obtained in a study of response to subunit inactivated influenza vaccine. TCRdb ran MiXCR on the RT-PCR reads and lists one entry per CDR3 protein. The top ten clones hold 6.5% to 8% of a sample with hundreds of thousands of distinct CDR3 sequences, 12% to 15% of them seen once. Regarding the study as a whole: It was suggested by the authors that few new T cells are recruited by each seasonal influenza vaccination.

This receptor was identified in a man aged 50-60 years who received an inactivated influenza vaccine. This specimen was PBMCs from blood, taken less than 15 days before vaccination.

The CDR3 DNA sequence: TGCGCCAGCAGCATAAAAGCGGGGGGGACCTACAATGAGCAGTTCTTC. Its translation: CASSIKAGGTYNEQFF. The chain recombines TRBV5-1 with TRBJ2-1; 10 bases match TRBD2. Losses at the gene ends were 4 bases for V and 2 bases for J; bases not matched to a gene: 6. Germline assignment: CDR1 SGHRS and CDR2 YFSETQ. The CDR3 has 16 amino acids.